One sample yielded the 28 T cell receptor beta chains listed below, sequenced in a study of beta chain features in type 1 diabetes. The entirety of the isolated RNA underwent reverse transcription, so expressed TCRB transcripts were sequenced. TCRdb's copy holds only in-frame clones and misses some; the assay was immunoSEQ multiplex PCR. In the table there are under 400,000 clones, about 20% of which are singletons. Sequences were obtained from naive CD4+ T cells from blood. Receptors were obtained from a woman aged 18-30 years in good health.

V and J are TRBV6-1 and TRBJ2-6, with D unresolved. CDR1 is MNHNS, CDR2 SASEGT, per germline. The CDR3 runs 13 residues. Deletions cut 4 bases from V and 1 base from J, with 2 bases between. This CDR3 reads CASSVSGANVLTF. DNA of the CDR3: TGTGCCAGCAGTGTATCTGGGGCCAACGTCCTGACTTTC.

This clone was observed a few times. This chain links TRBV18 with TRBJ2-3, with D tentatively TRBD2 (6 bases). The V and J ends lost 6 bases and 2 bases respectively, with 12 bases between them. The CDR3 consists of 14 residues. Germline V gives CDR1 KGHSH, CDR2 LQKENI. As DNA, the CDR3 is TGTGCCAGCTCCGCGGGGACCCTCACAGATACGCAGTATTTT. This sequence encodes CASSAGTLTDTQYF.

The J gene is TRBJ1-1, the V gene TRBV4-2, with D perhaps matching TRBD1 (6 bases). CDR1 is LGHNA, CDR2 YNFKEQ, per germline. V lost 0 bases, J lost 10 bases, and 15 bases lay in between. The length of the CDR3 is 14 residues. CDR3 in DNA: TGTGCCAGCAGCCAAGATAAAAGGGGGTTAGGAGCTTTCTTT. Amino acid sequence: CASSQDKRGLGAFF.

CDR3 in amino acids: CASSSGSREAEQYF. The CDR3 region has the DNA TGTGCCAGCAGTTCAGGTTCGCGGGAGGCCGAGCAGTACTTC. V usage is TRBV11-2 and J usage is TRBJ2-7; 8 bases fit TRBD2. CDR3 length: 14 residues. Unmatched junction bases numbered 10, after V lost 6 bases and J lost 6 bases. Germline V CDR1 and CDR2: SGHAT, FQNNGV.

The chain recombines TRBV19 with TRBJ2-2; TRBD2 matches 10 bases. Germline lookup yields CDR1 LNHDA and CDR2 SQIVND (reference sequence). The trim removed 6 bases at V and 3 bases at J, leaving 10 bases unmatched. The CDR3 is made up of 17 amino acids. The CDR3 nucleotides read TGTGCCAGTAGCAGAGCCGGACTAGCGGATTACACCGGGGAGCTGTTTTTT. The encoded protein is CASSRAGLADYTGELFF. Combining the CDR3 with reference TRBV19 and TRBJ2-2 gives the whole variable domain DGGITQSPKYLFRKEGQNVTLSCEQNLNHDAMYWYRQDPGQGLRLIYYSQIVNDFQKGDIAEGYSVSREKKESFPLTVTSAQKNPTAFYLCASSRAGLADYTGELFFGEGSRLTVL.

In its sample, this clone was seen a few times. The chain combines TRBV30 with TRBJ1-2; 7 nucleotides agree with TRBD1. Per the germline V gene, CDR1 is GTSNPN and CDR2 is SVGIG (reference sequence). After removal of 0 bases from V and 8 bases from J, the junction contained 6 bases not matched to a gene. The CDR3 contains 13 residues. The CDR3 bases are TGTGCCTGGAGTGTAAAGGGGGCGGAAGGCTACACCTTC. Translated: CAWSVKGAEGYTF.

The chain is built from TRBV5-1 and TRBJ2-2; D is undetermined. The CDR3 runs 12 residues. Trimming pared 0 bases from V and 7 bases from J, leaving 4 bases between. Germline-derived CDR1 and CDR2 are SGHRS and YFSETQ. CDR3: CASSLGGGELFF. The CDR3, as DNA: TGCGCCAGCAGCTTGGGCGGCGGGGAGCTGTTTTTT.

This clone was counted only a few times. The genes are TRBV2 and TRBJ2-2, with TRBD2 as a possible D gene (5 bases). The CDR3 runs 13 residues. Germline V gene data show CDR1 as SNHLY and CDR2 as FYNNEI. Trimming stripped 6 bases from V and 5 bases from J, with 10 bases between. The CDR3 nucleotides read TGTGCCAGCAGGGGAGACTCAACCGGGGAGCTGTTTTTT. Translation: CASRGDSTGELFF.

The gene calls are TRBV5-4 and TRBJ1-2; 7 positions match TRBD1. Germline V CDR1 and CDR2: SGHNT, YYREEE (reference sequence). V lost 0 bases to trimming and J lost 0 bases; unmatched junction nucleotides: 2. There are 15 residues in the CDR3. Written as DNA, the CDR3 is TGTGCCAGCAGCTTGGCAGGGGGAACTAACTATGGCTACACCTTC. Translating it yields CASSLAGGTNYGYTF. The variable domain in full, completed from reference TRBV5-4 and TRBJ1-2, reads ETGVTQSPTHLIKTRGQQVTLRCSSQSGHNTVSWYQQALGQGPQFIFQYYREEENGRGNFPPRFSGLQFPNYSSELNVNALELDDSALYLCASSLAGGTNYGYTFGSGTRLTVV.

This clone was counted a few times. The CDR3 sequence: CASSIFPSLVEQFF. Here the CDR3 DNA reads TGTGCCAGTAGTATTTTCCCTAGTCTCGTTGAGCAGTTCTTC. The genes are TRBV19 and TRBJ2-1; D not resolved. The germline CDR1 and CDR2 sequences are LNHDA and SQIVND (reference sequence). This CDR3 has 14 amino acids. Trimming left V 3 bases short and J 9 bases short, with 15 bases between. Looking up the rest from reference TRBV19 and TRBJ2-1 gives the full variable domain: DGGITQSPKYLFRKEGQNVTLSCEQNLNHDAMYWYRQDPGQGLRLIYYSQIVNDFQKGDIAEGYSVSREKKESFPLTVTSAQKNPTAFYLCASSIFPSLVEQFFGPGTRLTVL.

This clone has just a few counts. CDR3: CASSPVYLWGDSKDEQYF. The DNA for the CDR3 is TGTGCCAGCTCACCAGTCTACCTGTGGGGGGACAGTAAAGACGAGCAGTACTTC. The genes are TRBV18 and TRBJ2-7; the D gene is possibly TRBD1 (7 bases). Germline values: CDR1 KGHSH, CDR2 LQKENI. Trimming stripped 2 bases from V and 5 bases from J, with 25 bases between. The CDR3 runs to 18 residues.

This clone showed up just a few times. The V gene is TRBV30, the J gene TRBJ2-2; possible D gene TRBD1, 5 bases. This CDR3 comprises 13 residues. The germline V gene encodes CDR1 GTSNPN and CDR2 SVGIG (reference sequence). V dropped 7 bases and J dropped 9 bases, with 18 bases sitting between them. CDR3 DNA: TGTGCCTCAAGCCTGGGGTGGGGCCGGGAGCTGTTTTTT. Translated: CASSLGWGRELFF.

Of note for this clone: Other DNA sequences in this specimen translate into the identical CDR3. The rearrangement uses TRBV7-9 and TRBJ2-1, with 7 bases lining up with TRBD2. Germline CDR1 and CDR2: SEHNR and FQNEAQ (reference sequence). The junction had 0 bases not matched to a gene; V was cut back by 6 bases and J by 7 bases. The CDR3 sequence is 11 residues long. This chain's CDR3 is CASSSGNEQFF. For the CDR3, the DNA is TGTGCCAGCAGTAGCGGGAATGAGCAGTTCTTC.

The J gene is TRBJ1-1, the V gene TRBV4-1, with D possibly being TRBD1 (6 bases). Germline V lookup: CDR1 MGHRA, CDR2 YSYEKL. The V gene lost 2 bases and the J gene lost 1 base, with 11 bases spanning the gap. This CDR3 has 15 amino acids. The CDR3 coding sequence is TGCGCCAGCAGCCAATTATCACAGGGGAACACTGAAGCTTTCTTT. Amino acids: CASSQLSQGNTEAFF.

The chain has TRBV2 and TRBJ2-1, with unresolved D. V shed 5 bases and J shed 6 bases, with 8 bases lying between them. CDR3 length: 12 amino acids. Germline lookup yields CDR1 SNHLY and CDR2 FYNNEI. CDR3: CASSPIVNEQFF. Written as DNA, the CDR3 is TGTGCCAGCAGTCCTATCGTCAATGAGCAGTTCTTC.

This clone was detected only a few times. The genes are TRBV30 and TRBJ1-2; a weak D match, TRBD1 (6 bases). V was shortened by 2 bases and J by 0 bases, with 16 bases between the two germline ends. CDR1 and CDR2 from the germline V gene are GTSNPN and SVGIG (reference sequence). The CDR3 spans 16 residues. As DNA, the CDR3 is TGTGCCTGGAGTCCAATTCCAGGGGAAACTAACTATGGCTACACCTTC. This translates into CAWSPIPGETNYGYTF.

Only a few counts were recorded for this clone. The rearrangement uses TRBV6-1 and TRBJ1-4; 9 bases are shared with TRBD1. CDR3 size: 15 residues. Germline-derived CDR1 and CDR2 are MNHNS and SASEGT. Trimming cost V 5 bases and J 8 bases; bases outside gene matches: 9. In DNA, the CDR3 is TGTGCCAGCAGTAAACCGGGACAGGGTTTCGAAAAACTGTTTTTT. Amino acid sequence: CASSKPGQGFEKLFF.

This clone was detected only a few times. The rearrangement joins TRBV19 to TRBJ1-5; possible D gene TRBD1, 5 bases. Trimming took off 7 bases at V and 6 bases at J, with 25 bases between the two ends. The CDR3 consists of 17 residues. From germline, CDR1 is LNHDA and CDR2 SQIVND (reference sequence). Here the CDR3 DNA reads TGTGCCAGTATGAATCTACCAAGGACACAAGGGGCTCAGCCCCAGCATTTT. Its translation: CASMNLPRTQGAQPQHF.

The chain uses TRBV4-1 and TRBJ1-2, with a tentative D call TRBD1 (5 bases). This CDR3 has 15 amino acids. From germline, CDR1 is MGHRA and CDR2 YSYEKL. The V end was cut by 0 bases, the J end by 5 bases, with 13 bases between. In nucleotides, the CDR3 is TGCGCCAGCAGCCAAGAGGAGGGGACCCCTTATGGCTACACCTTC. This gives the protein CASSQEEGTPYGYTF.

This clone has just a few counts. This sequence joins TRBV25-1 and TRBJ1-5; D unresolved. Germline V gene lookup returns CDR1 MGHDK and CDR2 SYGVNS. Trimming pared 3 bases from V and 15 bases from J, leaving 15 bases between. CDR3 length: 12 residues. CDR3: CASSDRGGAVHF. The CDR3 coding sequence is TGTGCCAGCAGTGATCGAGGAGGAGCTGTGCATTTT. Variable domain in full (rest from reference TRBV25-1 and TRBJ1-5): EADIYQTPRYLVIGTGKKITLECSQTMGHDKMYWYQQDPGMELHLIHYSYGVNSTEKGDLSSESTVSRIRTEHFPLTLESARPSHTSQYLCASSDRGGAVHFGDGTRLSIL.

This chain joins TRBV6-6 and TRBJ2-5; D unclear. The V end was cut by 5 bases, the J end by 5 bases, with 9 bases between. Germline assignment: CDR1 MNHNY and CDR2 SVGAGI (reference sequence). The CDR3 consists of 12 residues. The DNA of the CDR3 is TGTGCCAGCAGTCCGACTGTGGAGACCCAGTACTTC. Its protein product is CASSPTVETQYF.

The chain uses TRBV7-9 and TRBJ2-3; D is possibly TRBD2 (5 bases). Germline V lookup: CDR1 SEHNR, CDR2 FQNEAQ (reference sequence). Trimming cost V 5 bases and J 1 base, with 13 bases left between them. CDR3 length: 15 amino acids. In DNA form, the CDR3 reads TGTGCCAGCAGCCCATCTTTGGGAGGCACAGATACGCAGTATTTT. Its translation: CASSPSLGGTDTQYF.

The rearrangement links TRBV13 to TRBJ2-5, with 10 bases lining up with TRBD1. The end of the DNA aligns better with TRBJ2-7, so the J call may be wrong. Germline loops: CDR1 PRHDT, CDR2 FYEKMQ (reference sequence). The CDR3 length is 15 residues. CDR3 protein: CASSHRDRGAYEQYF. The CDR3 DNA follows: TGTGCCAGCAGCCACCGGGACAGGGGTGCCTACGAGCAGTACTTC.

The rearrangement links TRBV2 to TRBJ1-2; 9 nucleotides match TRBD1. V shed 6 bases, J shed 8 bases, and the junction held 16 bases outside the gene matches. The CDR3 spans 16 residues. The V gene's germline CDR1 is SNHLY and CDR2 FYNNEI. The CDR3 sequence is CASRPGQGTFGRGYTF. In DNA form, the CDR3 reads TGTGCCAGCAGGCCGGGACAGGGTACCTTTGGGCGCGGCTACACCTTC.

This clone came up a few times. The V gene is TRBV6-1, the J gene TRBJ2-3; D is uncertain. CDR3 length equals 16 residues. Trimming shortened V by 1 base and J by 1 base, and 12 bases separated the two germline ends. Germline lookup yields CDR1 MNHNS and CDR2 SASEGT. This chain's CDR3 is CASSEGSSTGTDTQYF. DNA for the CDR3: TGTGCCAGCAGTGAAGGGAGTTCGACCGGCACAGATACGCAGTATTTT.

This clone turned up a few times. This sequence joins TRBV5-1 and TRBJ2-3; TRBD2 matches 11 bases. Germline CDR1 and CDR2: SGHRS and YFSETQ. This CDR3 comprises 16 residues. The V gene end was trimmed by 6 bases and the J gene end by 2 bases; junction bases not matched to a gene: 8. CDR3 sequence: CASNLAGGPVTDTQYF. Here the CDR3 DNA reads TGCGCCAGCAATTTAGCGGGAGGGCCTGTCACAGATACGCAGTATTTT.

This sequence joins TRBV25-1 and TRBJ2-2; D is perhaps TRBD1 (5 bases). Trimming pared 8 bases from V and 2 bases from J, leaving 9 bases between. The germline CDR1 and CDR2 sequences are MGHDK and SYGVNS. The CDR3 spans 13 residues. CDR3 nucleotide sequence: TGTGCCAGCCAGGGATCAAACACCGGGGAGCTGTTTTTT. Translation gives CASQGSNTGELFF.

The chain joins TRBV4-3 to TRBJ2-6; D remains unclear. V was cut by 1 base and J by 1 base, with 8 bases left in between. The germline gives CDR1 LGHNA, CDR2 YSLEER. The CDR3 spans 16 residues. CDR3 loop: CASSQAVTSGANVLTF. The CDR3 region has the DNA TGCGCCAGCAGCCAAGCAGTGACTTCTGGGGCCAACGTCCTGACTTTC.